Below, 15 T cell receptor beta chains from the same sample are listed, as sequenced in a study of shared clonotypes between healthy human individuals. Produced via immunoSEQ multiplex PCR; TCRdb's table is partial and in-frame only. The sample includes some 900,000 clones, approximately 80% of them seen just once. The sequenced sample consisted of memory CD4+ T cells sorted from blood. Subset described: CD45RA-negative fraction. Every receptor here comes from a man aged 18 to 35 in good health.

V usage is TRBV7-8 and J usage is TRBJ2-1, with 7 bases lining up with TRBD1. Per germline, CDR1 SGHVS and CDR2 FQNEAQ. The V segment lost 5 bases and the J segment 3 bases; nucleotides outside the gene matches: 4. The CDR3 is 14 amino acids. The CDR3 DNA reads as TGTGCCAGCAGCCCTTGGACAGGCTACAATGAGCAGTTCTTC. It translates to CASSPWTGYNEQFF.

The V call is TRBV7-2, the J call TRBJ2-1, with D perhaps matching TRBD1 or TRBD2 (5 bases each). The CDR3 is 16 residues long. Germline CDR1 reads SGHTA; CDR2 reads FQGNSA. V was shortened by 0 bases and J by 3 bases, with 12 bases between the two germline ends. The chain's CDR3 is CASSLAYGARYNEQFF. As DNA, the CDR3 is TGTGCCAGCAGCTTAGCGTACGGGGCCCGCTACAATGAGCAGTTCTTC.

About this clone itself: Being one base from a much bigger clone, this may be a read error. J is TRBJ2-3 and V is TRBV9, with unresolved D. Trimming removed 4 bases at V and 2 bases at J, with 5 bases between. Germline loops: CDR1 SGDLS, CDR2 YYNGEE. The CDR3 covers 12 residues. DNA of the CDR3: TGTGCCAGCAGCTCCTACACAGATACGCAGTATTTT. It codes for CASSSYTDTQYF.

The DNA for the CDR3 is TGTGCCAGCGTCCCGGATTACTACGAGCAGTACTTC. Its translation: CASVPDYYEQYF. This chain links TRBV6-1 with TRBJ2-7; D is unresolved. V was cut by 8 bases and J by 3 bases, with 11 bases left in between. The CDR3 contains 12 residues. Germline-derived CDR1 and CDR2 are MNHNS and SASEGT.

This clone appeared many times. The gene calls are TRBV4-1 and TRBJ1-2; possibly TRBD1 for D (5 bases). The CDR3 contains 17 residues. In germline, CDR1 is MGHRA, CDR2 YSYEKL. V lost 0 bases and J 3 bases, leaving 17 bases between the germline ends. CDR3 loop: CASSQDETGTVYYGYTF. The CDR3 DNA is TGCGCCAGCAGCCAAGATGAGACGGGGACGGTTTACTATGGCTACACCTTC.

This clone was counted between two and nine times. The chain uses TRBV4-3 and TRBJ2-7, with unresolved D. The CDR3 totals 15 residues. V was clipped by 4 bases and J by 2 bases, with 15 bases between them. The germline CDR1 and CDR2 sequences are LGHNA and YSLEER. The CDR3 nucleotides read TGCGCCAGCAGCCGAGACGCGGTATCTCCCTACGAGCAGTACTTC. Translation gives CASSRDAVSPYEQYF.

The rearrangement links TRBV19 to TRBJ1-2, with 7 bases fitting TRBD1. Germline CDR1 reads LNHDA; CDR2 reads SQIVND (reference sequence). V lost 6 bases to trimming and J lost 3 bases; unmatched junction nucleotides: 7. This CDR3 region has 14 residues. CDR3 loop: CASRRQGLDYGYTF. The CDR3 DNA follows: TGTGCCAGTAGGCGACAGGGTTTGGACTATGGCTACACCTTC.

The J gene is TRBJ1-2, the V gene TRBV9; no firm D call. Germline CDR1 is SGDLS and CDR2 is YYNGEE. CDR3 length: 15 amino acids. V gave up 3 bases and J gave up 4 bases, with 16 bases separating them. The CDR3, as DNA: TGTGCCAGCAGCGGCAGTATAAAGACTACCTATGGCTACACCTTC. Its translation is CASSGSIKTTYGYTF.

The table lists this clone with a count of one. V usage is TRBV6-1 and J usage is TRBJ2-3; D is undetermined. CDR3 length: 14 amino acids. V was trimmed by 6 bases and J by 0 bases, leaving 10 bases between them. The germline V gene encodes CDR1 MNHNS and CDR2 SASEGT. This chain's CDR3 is CASRGWGSTDTQYF. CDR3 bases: TGTGCCAGCAGGGGATGGGGAAGCACAGATACGCAGTATTTT.

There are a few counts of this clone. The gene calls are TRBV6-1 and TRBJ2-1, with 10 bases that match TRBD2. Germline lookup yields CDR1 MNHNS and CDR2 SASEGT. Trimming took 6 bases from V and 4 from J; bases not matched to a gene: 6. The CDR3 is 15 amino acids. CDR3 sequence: CASSELAGPYNEQFF. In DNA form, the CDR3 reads TGTGCCAGCAGCGAACTAGCGGGACCGTACAATGAGCAGTTCTTC.

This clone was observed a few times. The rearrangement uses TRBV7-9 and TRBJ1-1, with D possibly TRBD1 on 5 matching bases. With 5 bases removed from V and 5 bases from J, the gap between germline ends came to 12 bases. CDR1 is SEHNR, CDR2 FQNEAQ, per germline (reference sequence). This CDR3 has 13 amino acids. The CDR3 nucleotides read TGTGCCAGCAGCCCGAACAGGAAAACTGAAGCTTTCTTT. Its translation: CASSPNRKTEAFF.

The DNA for the CDR3 is TGTGCCAGCAGGGGAATTAGCCACGGAGAATACGAGCAGTACTTC. It encodes CASRGISHGEYEQYF. This rearrangement joins TRBV27 to TRBJ2-7; unclear D gene. Germline-derived CDR1 and CDR2 are MNHEY and SMNVEV (reference sequence). This CDR3 is built from 15 residues. The V end lost 6 bases, the J end lost 4 bases, and 19 bases lay between the germline ends.

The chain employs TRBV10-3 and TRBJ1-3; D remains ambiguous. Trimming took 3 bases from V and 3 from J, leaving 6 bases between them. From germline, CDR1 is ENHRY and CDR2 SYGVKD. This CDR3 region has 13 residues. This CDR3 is CAISDAVGNTIYF. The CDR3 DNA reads TGTGCCATCAGTGACGCGGTTGGAAACACCATATATTTT.

The CDR3 DNA is TGTGCCAGCAGCGGAGACCTGGGGACCCAGTACTTC. It specifies CASSGDLGTQYF. The rearrangement uses TRBV5-4 and TRBJ2-5; no clear D. CDR3 length equals 12 residues. The ends were cut back, 4 bases at V and 7 bases at J, with 11 bases in the middle. The germline CDR1 and CDR2 sequences are SGHNT and YYREEE (reference sequence).

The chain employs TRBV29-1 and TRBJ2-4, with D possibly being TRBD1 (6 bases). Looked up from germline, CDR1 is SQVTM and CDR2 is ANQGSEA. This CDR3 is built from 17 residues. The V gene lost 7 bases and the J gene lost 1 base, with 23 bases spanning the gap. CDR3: CSAAQGGLSEAKNIQYF. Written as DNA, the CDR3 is TGCAGCGCCGCACAGGGCGGGTTAAGCGAGGCCAAAAACATTCAGTACTTC.